Given below is one TCR beta chain in context. This specimen comes from a study of blood T cell repertoires in COVID-19. The CDR3 covers 16 residues. Between the trimmed V and J ends, which lost 0 bases and 7 bases, there was a span of 16 bases. CDR1 is SGHNT, CDR2 YYREEE, per germline (reference sequence). Under the authors' procedure: Nucleated cell counts were estimated from reference gene primer amplification. Using immunoSEQ multiplex PCR, the repertoire was profiled, and TCRdb retains in-frame clones only, with some absent. The V and J calls and clone size were taken over from that table, and D and trimming were inferred from the DNA. The sample yields 110,000 to 150,000 clones, about 76% seen once.

This chain connects TRBV5-4 to TRBJ1-4; tentative D call: TRBD1 (5 bases). Sequenced: peripheral blood. The receptor comes from a human donor in a cohort sampled during active COVID-19. CDR3 bases: TGTGCCAGCAGCTTGGGGGGGAGGGAAAGTGGTGAAAAACTGTTTTTT. Translation gives CASSLGGRESGEKLFF.